This T cell receptor beta chain comes out of a study of pediatric ulcerative colitis (dated by TCRdb to 2018 to 2020). With respect to the entire study: Among the ulcerative colitis patients, about seven had pancolitis and two had left-sided colitis, and histology in every patient was consistent with ulcerative colitis. From 8 or 9 newly diagnosed, treatment-naive pediatric ulcerative colitis patients and a few non-IBD control children, paired blood and rectal samples were collected. Using the Pediatric Ulcerative Colitis Activity Index, a couple of patients were classed as having mild disease, several as having moderate disease and three as having acute severe colitis. Overall results and qualifications from the work: For technical reasons, the blood samples of two patients yielded substantially fewer templates, so those samples were excluded from the blood-rectal overlap analysis. Autologous blood-rectal clonal overlap was significantly higher in ulcerative colitis patients than in controls, suggesting increased T cell trafficking to inflamed tissue. Features of the rectal repertoire distinguished controls, mild-moderate colitis patients and acute severe colitis patients, and in acute severe colitis, rectal diversity was reduced because of clonal expansions. Because repertoires came from total lymphocyte DNA, patterns in rare subsets such as regulatory T cells may not be reflected. Two rectal CDR3 clonotypes were present in all ulcerative colitis patients and in none of the controls. The healthy control group was small, with only a handful of individuals. T cells from blood may have been included in the rectal pinch biopsies, particularly in patients with overt colitis.

Rearranged CDR3 beta regions were amplified from genomic DNA with multiplex V and J primers using the immunoSEQ TRB Survey service. Survey-level sequencing depth of up to 500,000 reads per sample was used to keep depth equal across samples. Libraries were purified, pooled and sequenced on Illumina technology. From the authors' description of their analysis: Productive clonality, sample overlap, pairwise scatters, CDR3 beta length, V/D/J gene usage and productiveness were assessed with immunoSEQ online tools. Calculated diversity was defined as the number of unique rearrangements divided by total templates times 100, and Shannon and Simpson indices were additionally computed. Principal component analysis used the R prcomp function and ggbiplot package on Z-score normalized data. Morisita's index was used to quantify the clonal overlap between blood and rectum within each subject. This immuneACCESS table, as held by TCRdb, lists in-frame sequences with V and J called but not all clones. Of the missing ones, under half trace to an unresolved V gene in checked studies; the others have no known cause. D and trimming come from the DNA, and the V and J calls and clone size come from that table. The sample table records 45,000 to 55,000 clones; 78% of these occur just once. The ten largest make up around 3.8% of the sample.

About this clone itself: Its binding antigen is unknown. Per-base quality was not reported, and no clone a single base away is much larger than it.

During colonoscopy, one to two rectal pinch biopsies were obtained for research purposes. No immunosuppressive medication had been given to the ulcerative colitis patients before the diagnostic colonoscopy. Before DNA isolation, rectal biopsies were subjected to proteinase K digestion. The Wizard kit (Promega) was used to extract genomic DNA from the blood and intestinal samples. Per the germline V gene (reference sequence), LNHDA is the CDR1 and SQIVND is the CDR2. The cysteine opens and the phenylalanine closes a CDR3 of 13 amino acids. Of all the DNA, just the CDR3 is kept, 39 bases in frame from base 1. Deletion took 8 bases off V and 4 bases off J, with a span of 14 bases between the germline ends.

This clonotype originated in a girl aged 5-17 years with moderate ulcerative colitis. Input material: gut tissue. The sequence joins TRBV19 to TRBJ1-1, with a weak D call of TRBD1 (5 bases match). The CDR3 protein: CASPPGGITEAFF. DNA sequence: TGTGCCAGTCCCCCGGGGGGGATCACTGAAGCTTTCTTT.